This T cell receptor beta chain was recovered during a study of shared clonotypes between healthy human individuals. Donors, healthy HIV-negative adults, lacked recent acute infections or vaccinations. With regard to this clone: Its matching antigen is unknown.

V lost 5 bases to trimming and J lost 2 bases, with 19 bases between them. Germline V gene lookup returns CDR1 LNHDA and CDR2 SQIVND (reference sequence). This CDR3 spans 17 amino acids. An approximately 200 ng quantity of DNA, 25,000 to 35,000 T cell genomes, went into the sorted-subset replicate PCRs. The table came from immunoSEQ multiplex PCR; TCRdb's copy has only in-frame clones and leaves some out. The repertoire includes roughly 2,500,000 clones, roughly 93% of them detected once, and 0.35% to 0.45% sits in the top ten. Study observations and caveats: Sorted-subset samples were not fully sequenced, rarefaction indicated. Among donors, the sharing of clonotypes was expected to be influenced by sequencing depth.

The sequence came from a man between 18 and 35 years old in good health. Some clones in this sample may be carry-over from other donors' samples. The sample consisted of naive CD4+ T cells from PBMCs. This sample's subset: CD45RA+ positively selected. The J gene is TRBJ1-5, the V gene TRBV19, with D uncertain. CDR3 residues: CASSPAGPLQGNQPQHF. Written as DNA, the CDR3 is TGTGCCAGTAGTCCTGCGGGTCCCCTTCAGGGCAATCAGCCCCAGCATTTT.